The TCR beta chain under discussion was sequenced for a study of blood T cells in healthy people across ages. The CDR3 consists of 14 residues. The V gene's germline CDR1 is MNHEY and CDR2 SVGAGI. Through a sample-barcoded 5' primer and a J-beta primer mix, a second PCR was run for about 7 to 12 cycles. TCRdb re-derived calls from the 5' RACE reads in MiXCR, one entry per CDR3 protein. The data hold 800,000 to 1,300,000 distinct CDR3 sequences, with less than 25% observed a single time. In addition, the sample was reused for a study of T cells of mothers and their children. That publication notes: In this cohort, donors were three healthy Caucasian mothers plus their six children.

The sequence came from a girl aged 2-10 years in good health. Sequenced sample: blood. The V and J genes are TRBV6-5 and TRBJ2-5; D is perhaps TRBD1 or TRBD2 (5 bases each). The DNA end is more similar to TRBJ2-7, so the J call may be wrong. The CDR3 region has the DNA TGTGCCAGCAGTCCATTCTCGGGACCATACGAGCAGTACTTC. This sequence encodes CASSPFSGPYEQYF.